The 21 T cell receptor beta chains presented below share a single source sample, sequenced in a study of blood T cells in healthy people across ages. Primers used in a second PCR of about 6 to 11 cycles were a sample-barcoded 5' primer and a J-beta primer mix. TCRdb passed the 5' RACE reads through MiXCR, listing each CDR3 protein once. The table lists some 710,000 distinct CDR3 sequences, about a fifth of them singletons. Sequenced input: blood. The receptors shown here come from a man in his sixties or seventies in good health.

V is TRBV29-1 and J is TRBJ2-1; perhaps TRBD1 as D (5 bases). Deletions cut 4 bases from V and 0 bases from J, with 10 bases between. The CDR3 length is 14 residues. Germline CDR1 reads SQVTM; CDR2 reads ANQGSEA. The CDR3, as DNA: TGCAGCGTTGTGGGGCGCAACTCCTACAATGAGCAGTTCTTC. This translates into CSVVGRNSYNEQFF.

This clonotype is a singleton in its sample. The chain carries TRBV10-2 and TRBJ1-1; D unclear. The V end lost 6 bases, the J end lost 5 bases, and 16 bases lay between the germline ends. Germline CDR1 WSHSY, CDR2 SAAADI. CDR3 length equals 14 residues. CDR3 nucleotides: TGCGCCAGCAGAAGGGAGGGCGGAGGAACTGAAGCTTTCTTT. Protein: CASRREGGGTEAFF.

A note on this clonotype: One end of the junction varies from germline; a read error may be responsible. The genes are TRBV6-8 and TRBJ1-1; 9 nucleotides agree with TRBD1. There are 13 residues in the CDR3. Germline V gives CDR1 MNHGY, CDR2 SAAAGT. The CDR3 sequence is CASRRDRETDAFF. CDR3 bases: TGTGCCAGCAGAAGGGACAGGGAGACTGACGCTTTCTTT.

The V and J genes are TRBV30 and TRBJ1-4; 9 bases are shared with TRBD1. This CDR3 region has 14 residues. The junction had 5 bases not matched to a gene; V was cut back by 3 bases and J by 6 bases. Germline CDR1 and CDR2: GTSNPN and SVGIG (reference sequence). The DNA for the CDR3 is TGTGCCTGGAGCGGACAGGGGTTGGATGAAAAACTGTTTTTT. Translating it yields CAWSGQGLDEKLFF.

This clonotype was seen a handful of times. The rearrangement links TRBV3-1 to TRBJ2-7; 7 bases are shared with TRBD2. J gave up 5 bases and V 3 bases, and 7 bases lay outside the gene matches. This CDR3 has 14 amino acids. Germline CDR1 LGHDT, CDR2 YNNKEL (reference sequence). The CDR3 protein is CASSQDSGRNEQYF. In DNA form, the CDR3 reads TGTGCCAGCAGCCAGGATAGCGGGCGGAACGAGCAGTACTTC.

The chain is built from TRBV21-1 and TRBJ2-4. TRBV21-1 represents a pseudogene. CDR3 length equals 17 residues. The CDR3 region has the DNA TGTGCCAGCAGCAAAGCCCCAAACAAACTAGCCAAAAACATTCAGTACTTC. Protein product: CASSKAPNKLAKNIQYF.

This rearrangement joins TRBV29-1 to TRBJ2-2; D gene unclear. V was clipped by 3 bases and J by 3 bases, with 5 bases between them. The germline V gene has CDR1 SQVTM and CDR2 ANQGSEA. The length of the CDR3 is 12 residues. The CDR3 is CSVDPDTGELFF. The CDR3 DNA reads as TGCAGCGTTGATCCCGACACCGGGGAGCTGTTTTTT.

There are a few counts of this clonotype. This rearrangement joins TRBV27 to TRBJ1-2, with D possibly being TRBD1 (5 bases). The V gene lost 0 bases and the J gene lost 3 bases, with 11 bases spanning the gap. CDR1 and CDR2 (germline): MNHEY, SMNVEV (reference sequence). CDR3 length: 15 amino acids. The CDR3 DNA sequence: TGTGCCAGCAGTTTATCGGGGGTCGTGGACTATGGCTACACCTTC. It codes for CASSLSGVVDYGYTF.

This clonotype was observed a handful of times. The chain is built from TRBV12-3 or TRBV12-4 and TRBJ2-3; 7 bases are a match to TRBD2. The V gene end was trimmed by 3 bases and the J gene end by 3 bases; junction bases not matched to a gene: 6. This CDR3 is 15 amino acids long. The CDR3 reads CASSFLRGNTDTQYF. CDR3 DNA: TGTGCCAGCAGTTTCCTGCGGGGGAATACAGATACGCAGTATTTT.

This clonotype was observed a handful of times. The chain couples TRBV4-1 to TRBJ1-4; possible D gene TRBD1, 5 bases. The CDR3 spans 16 residues. The germline gives CDR1 MGHRA, CDR2 YSYEKL. V gave up 0 bases and J gave up 6 bases, with 14 bases separating them. Written as DNA, the CDR3 is TGCGCCAGCAGCCAAGATCCGTTTCGGGGGGATGAAAAACTGTTTTTT. Its protein is CASSQDPFRGDEKLFF.

The J gene is TRBJ2-7, the V gene TRBV12-3 or TRBV12-4; TRBD2 matches at 10 bases. This CDR3 contains 12 residues. Trimming at V came to 11 bases and at J to 3 bases, leaving 4 bases not matched to a gene. As DNA, the CDR3 is TGTGCCGTTAGACTAGCGGGCTACGAGCAGTACGTC. Translation gives CAVRLAGYEQYV.

This clonotype was seen only a few times. The genes are TRBV29-1 and TRBJ1-2; D is possibly TRBD1 (6 bases). The V gene lost 3 bases and the J gene lost 1 base, with 9 bases spanning the gap. Germline assignment: CDR1 SQVTM and CDR2 ANQGSEA. CDR3 length: 13 amino acids. Here the CDR3 reads CSVDRTVNYGYTF. The CDR3 nucleotides read TGCAGCGTTGACCGGACAGTTAACTATGGCTACACCTTC.

This rearrangement joins TRBV4-1 to TRBJ1-1; 9 bases align to TRBD1. Germline V gene lookup returns CDR1 MGHRA and CDR2 YSYEKL. Losses at the gene ends were 4 bases for V and 7 bases for J; bases not matched to a gene: 4. The CDR3 has 13 residues. DNA of the CDR3: TGCGCCAGCAGCCCCGGACAGGGGTTTGAAGCTTTCTTT. It yields the protein CASSPGQGFEAFF.

This clonotype has a handful of counts. The chain joins TRBV7-9 to TRBJ1-2; the D is unclear. Germline V gene lookup returns CDR1 SEHNR and CDR2 FQNEAQ (reference sequence). The CDR3 is 13 amino acids. Trimming stripped 7 bases from V and 6 bases from J, with 15 bases between. The CDR3 here is CASTFGETNGYTF. CDR3 nucleotide sequence: TGTGCCAGCACCTTCGGAGAGACTAATGGCTACACCTTC.

This clonotype was seen more than once but under ten times. The chain employs TRBV18 and TRBJ2-2; D uncertain. Between the trimmed V and J ends, which lost 3 bases and 7 bases, there was a span of 12 bases. Germline CDR1 is KGHSH and CDR2 is LQKENI. This CDR3 spans 14 amino acids. CDR3 coding DNA: TGTGCCAGCTCACCCTCCGCTTCGCTCGGGGAGCTGTTTTTT. It specifies CASSPSASLGELFF. The variable domain in full, with the rest retrieved from reference TRBV18 and TRBJ2-2, is NAGVMQNPRHLVRRRGQEARLRCSPMKGHSHVYWYRQLPEEGLKFMVYLQKENIIDESGMPKERFSAEFPKEGPSILRIQQVVRGDSAAYFCASSPSASLGELFFGEGSRLTVL.

The chain combines TRBV29-1 with TRBJ2-7; D not certain. The CDR3 extends over 11 amino acids. The germline V and J ends were trimmed by 2 bases and 5 bases, with 7 bases remaining between them. Germline loops: CDR1 SQVTM, CDR2 ANQGSEA. CDR3 protein: CSVEYGHEQYV. CDR3 DNA sequence: TGCAGCGTTGAATACGGGCACGAGCAGTACGTC.

The V call is TRBV9, the J call TRBJ1-3; D gene ambiguous. The germline V and J ends were trimmed by 4 bases and 4 bases, with 12 bases remaining between them. CDR1 is SGDLS, CDR2 YYNGEE, per germline. This CDR3 spans 14 amino acids. CDR3 sequence reads: CASSPLPEGNTIYF. The CDR3 DNA sequence: TGTGCCAGCAGCCCCCTCCCAGAGGGAAACACCATATATTTT.

This clonotype has more than one count but fewer than ten. The CDR3 loop reads CASKEGSGEQYF. The CDR3 DNA sequence: TGTGCCAGCAAAGAGGGATCCGGGGAGCAGTACTTC. The rearrangement uses TRBV12-3 or TRBV12-4 and TRBJ2-7; tentatively, D is TRBD2 (5 bases). V shed 7 bases and J shed 7 bases, with 14 bases lying between them. The CDR3 spans 12 residues.

This clonotype was recorded at least ten times. The chain couples TRBV5-1 to TRBJ1-4, with 10 bases aligning to TRBD1. The V and J ends lost 7 bases and 5 bases, in that order; junction bases with no gene match: 8. Germline CDR1 is SGHRS and CDR2 is YFSETQ. CDR3 length equals 15 residues. The CDR3 loop is CASGPGTGANEKLFF. The CDR3 nucleotides are TGCGCCAGCGGACCCGGGACAGGGGCGAATGAAAAACTGTTTTTT.

Notes on this clonotype: One junction end disagrees with the germline gene, perhaps due to a read error. The chain links TRBV18 to TRBJ2-1; D uncertain. The CDR3 runs to 15 residues. CDR1 is KGHSH and CDR2 is LQKENI in the germline V gene. DNA of the CDR3: TGTGCCAGCTCACCTGACTCGCTCCTCTACAATGGGCAGTTCTTC. Protein sequence: CASSPDSLLYNGQFF.

This clonotype was found a few times. Here the CDR3 reads CASGQGPEGYTF. CDR3 DNA sequence: TGTGCCAGTGGACAGGGGCCCGAAGGCTACACCTTC. This sequence joins TRBV6-1 and TRBJ1-2; 9 nucleotides align to TRBD1. Losses at the gene ends were 9 bases for V and 8 bases for J; bases not matched to a gene: 7. Germline loops: CDR1 MNHNS, CDR2 SASEGT. This CDR3 has 12 amino acids.